The entry below gives a single TCR beta chain sequence along with its context. By how much of the sample it makes up, this clonotype is medium-sized (0.01 to 0.1%). Which antigen it targets is not known. There are no base qualities to consult, and no much larger clone falls within one base. The record originates from a study of immune heterogeneity within non-small cell lung tumors (dated by TCRdb to the late 2010s). About the study as a whole: By histology, a handful of squamous cell carcinomas, over eight non-squamous carcinomas and 1 tumor not otherwise specified were included. TCR repertoire analysis included approximately 56 tumor loci from 15 patients, whereas transcriptome data included only approximately 44 loci from 11 to 12 patients. The study combined whole-exome sequencing, RNA-seq and TCR beta repertoire sequencing of multiple spatially distinct regions from each NSCLC tumor to examine intratumoral immune heterogeneity. Binding of neoantigens to the HLA alleles of each patient was predicted with netMHCpan-3.0 for mutant peptides of 8 to 11 amino acids.

The TCR beta CDR3 region was amplified with a multiplex PCR system whose first round ran for approximately 10 cycles using 32 V-gene forward primers and 13 J-gene reverse primers. The first PCR round was done with a QIAGEN Multiplex PCR Kit, and the primer sequences were filed in Chinese patent CN105087789A. A second PCR round added Illumina universal primers using the Phusion High-Fidelity PCR Kit. TCR libraries were paired-end sequenced at 151 bp read length on the Illumina HiSeq X Ten platform. Processing in the source paper ran as follows. Cutadapt was used to discard reads without multiplex PCR primers, PEAR merged the read pairs, and MiXCR with default settings called the CDR3 regions. Shannon entropy measured repertoire diversity, and clonality was calculated as one minus the Shannon entropy divided by the ln of the count of productive unique sequences. Dominant or high-frequency T-cell clones were defined as clonotypes at frequencies of at least 0.5%. The raw public reads went through TCRdb reprocessing: fastp at Q25, MiXCR clone calling, in-frame beta chains kept. Every distinct CDR3 protein forms one entry, paired with its most common genes and DNA. The V and J calls and clone size come from TCRdb's table, not from the authors' own analysis. The sample includes 15,000 to 20,000 distinct CDR3 sequences, with roughly 30% observed a single time. Roughly 4% of the sample rests with the top ten.

The CDR3 starts with the cysteine, ends with the phenylalanine, and has 14 residues. Only the CDR3 DNA stays, 42 bases, in frame from base 1. According to the germline V gene (reference sequence), CDR1 reads LNHDA and CDR2 reads SQIVND. V and J are truncated by 5 bases and 4 bases respectively, leaving an intervening sequence of 14 bases. Study-wide findings and limitations: Local T-cell repertoire clonality showed a statistically significant but moderate positive correlation with local tumor mutational burden (R around 0.34). Within a patient, the same dominant CDR3B clonotypes appeared at multiple loci, but different tumor locations also contained unique high-frequency clones. High-frequency TCR beta clonotypes were largely distinct between individual patients.

The TCR template was genomic DNA extracted from bulk tumor tissue, and around 0.55 ug of gDNA was amplified for each sample. During surgery, multiple biopsies were taken from each primary tumor and placed as far apart as possible within the tumor mass. Patients in the study cohort, which was described as untreated, were newly diagnosed NSCLC cases going through curative surgery. The donors were roughly 15 patients with newly diagnosed non-small cell lung cancer who were having surgery with curative intent. Resected tumor masses were reviewed by two independent pathologists. Sequencing was performed only on DNA and RNA samples of high quality.

This sequence originates from a man aged 35 to 55 with non-small cell lung cancer. The sample comprised lung tumor tissue. The chain is made from TRBV19 and TRBJ1-2; the D gene is perhaps TRBD1, on 6 matching bases. The DNA reads TGTGCCAGTAGTTCGGGACATGCCAGCTATGGCTACACCTTC. This gives the protein CASSSGHASYGYTF.